What follows are 29 T cell receptor beta chains derived from one specimen sequenced in a study of T cell changes during pregnancy in multiple sclerosis. TCRdb's table, derived via immunoSEQ multiplex PCR, lists solely in-frame clones and lacks some. The repertoire has roughly 93,000 clones, about 91% of them found once; the top ten carry 1.5% to 2%. The sample consisted of peripheral blood, taken in the first trimester of pregnancy. Receptor source: a female donor in good health, enrolled as a control in a pregnancy study.

The CDR3 region is CASRQGRANEKLFF. In nucleotides, the CDR3 is TGTGCCAGTAGACAGGGACGGGCTAATGAAAAACTGTTTTTT. This chain connects TRBV19 to TRBJ1-4; D is possibly TRBD1 (6 bases). The CDR3 is 14 amino acids. Trimming shortened V by 6 bases and J by 3 bases, and 11 bases separated the two germline ends. CDR1 is LNHDA and CDR2 is SQIVND in the germline V gene (reference sequence). Based on the CDR3 plus reference TRBV19 and TRBJ1-4, the full variable domain is DGGITQSPKYLFRKEGQNVTLSCEQNLNHDAMYWYRQDPGQGLRLIYYSQIVNDFQKGDIAEGYSVSREKKESFPLTVTSAQKNPTAFYLCASRQGRANEKLFFGSGTQLSVL.

This rearrangement joins TRBV6-5 to TRBJ2-1; tentatively, D is TRBD2 (6 bases). The germline V gene encodes CDR1 MNHEY and CDR2 SVGAGI. Trimming stripped 8 bases from V and 4 bases from J, with 18 bases between. There are 15 residues in the CDR3. The CDR3 loop is CASSRSPGTYNEQFF. CDR3 bases: TGTGCCAGCTCGAGGTCGCCCGGGACTTACAATGAGCAGTTCTTC.

V is TRBV7-2 and J is TRBJ2-6; TRBD1 aligns across 8 bases. From germline, CDR1 is SGHTA and CDR2 FQGNSA. V lost 6 bases to trimming and J lost 0 bases; unmatched junction nucleotides: 4. CDR3 size: 16 residues. The CDR3: CASSRDRTSGANVLTF. Here the CDR3 DNA reads TGTGCCAGCAGTCGGGACAGGACCTCTGGGGCCAACGTCCTGACTTTC.

The chain joins TRBV15 to TRBJ1-5; 8 bases fit TRBD1. V dropped 3 bases and J dropped 6; count of bases not matched to a gene: 7. Germline CDR1 is LNHNV and CDR2 is YYDKDF (reference sequence). The CDR3 extends over 15 amino acids. This chain's CDR3 is CATSRRQGLGQPQHF. As DNA, the CDR3 is TGTGCCACCAGCAGGCGACAGGGGTTGGGTCAGCCCCAGCATTTT. The complete variable domain, with remaining parts taken from reference TRBV15 and TRBJ1-5, reads DAMVIQNPRYQVTQFGKPVTLSCSQTLNHNVMYWYQQKSSQAPKLLFHYYDKDFNNEADTPDNFQSRRPNTSFCFLDIRSPGLGDTAMYLCATSRRQGLGQPQHFGDGTRLSIL.

The V call is TRBV5-1, the J call TRBJ2-1; 8 nucleotides match TRBD1. The CDR3 contains 15 residues. V lost 0 bases, J lost 2 bases, and 1 base stayed unmatched. Germline V gene lookup returns CDR1 SGHRS and CDR2 YFSETQ. This chain's CDR3 is CASSLVQGAYNEQFF. Written as DNA, the CDR3 is TGCGCCAGCAGCTTGGTACAGGGGGCCTACAATGAGCAGTTCTTC.

The gene calls are TRBV9 and TRBJ2-1; 12 nucleotides match TRBD2. Germline values: CDR1 SGDLS, CDR2 YYNGEE. The CDR3 length is 16 residues. V shed 0 bases and J 8 bases; nucleotides not matched to a gene: 6. DNA for the CDR3: TGTGCCAGCAGCGTAGAGACTAGCGGGGGCTCCTATGAGCAGTTCTTC. As protein: CASSVETSGGSYEQFF.

The rearrangement joins TRBV2 to TRBJ2-2; 7 positions agree with TRBD1. Germline V gene sequence: CDR1 SNHLY, CDR2 FYNNEI. The CDR3 contains 15 residues. V trimming: 7 bases; J trimming: 1 base; junction bases outside the gene matches: 6. The CDR3 spells CASIGTDLNTGELFF. The CDR3 nucleotides read TGTGCCAGCATTGGGACAGACTTGAACACCGGGGAGCTGTTTTTT.

V gene TRBV30 combines with J gene TRBJ1-2; 9 bases match TRBD1. Trimming at V came to 2 bases and at J to 4 bases, leaving 14 bases not matched to a gene. Per germline, CDR1 GTSNPN and CDR2 SVGIG (reference sequence). The CDR3 sequence is 17 residues long. The CDR3 sequence: CAWSRWGTGQGAYGYTF. In DNA form, the CDR3 reads TGTGCCTGGAGTCGGTGGGGGACAGGGCAGGGGGCCTATGGCTACACCTTC.

This chain links TRBV9 with TRBJ2-5, with TRBD2 matching over 11 bases. The CDR3 has 16 amino acids. The V gene end was trimmed by 0 bases and the J gene end by 5 bases; junction bases not matched to a gene: 6. CDR1 and CDR2 from the germline V gene are SGDLS and YYNGEE. In nucleotides, the CDR3 is TGTGCCAGCAGCGTAGCTATAGCGGGGGGGCTGGAGACCCAGTACTTC. It encodes CASSVAIAGGLETQYF.

The CDR3 region has the DNA TGTGCCAGCAGCTCCAGATCGGGAGGGGGCTCCTACGAGCAGTACTTC. Residues: CASSSRSGGGSYEQYF. This chain connects TRBV7-9 to TRBJ2-7; 8 bases align to TRBD2. Germline values: CDR1 SEHNR, CDR2 FQNEAQ (reference sequence). V was clipped by 4 bases and J by 0 bases; unmatched bases: 8. The CDR3 sequence is 16 residues long.

This chain connects TRBV6-6 to TRBJ1-1; D remains unclear. The CDR3 consists of 13 residues. CDR1 is MNHNY, CDR2 SVGAGI, per germline (reference sequence). The V and J ends lost 4 bases and 0 bases respectively, with 6 bases between them. For the CDR3, the DNA is TGTGCCAGCAGTTCTCCAGTGAACACTGAAGCTTTCTTT. It codes for CASSSPVNTEAFF.

The chain couples TRBV28 to TRBJ2-7; TRBD1 aligns across 7 bases. The junction had 4 bases not matched to a gene; V was cut back by 6 bases and J by 5 bases. The germline gives CDR1 MDHEN, CDR2 SYDVKM. This CDR3 comprises 12 residues. CDR3 DNA: TGTGCCAGCAGCCGGGACAGCGACGAGCAGTACTTC. Translated: CASSRDSDEQYF.

This clone appeared once. The chain recombines TRBV6-1 with TRBJ1-5; 9 nucleotides line up with TRBD1. CDR1 is MNHNS and CDR2 is SASEGT in the germline V gene. This CDR3 contains 15 residues. V lost 6 bases, J lost 6 bases, and 9 bases stayed unmatched. CDR3 DNA sequence: TGTGCCAGCAGGGAATTACAGGGGGCTCTTCAGCCCCAGCATTTT. As protein: CASRELQGALQPQHF.

The chain employs TRBV7-2 and TRBJ1-1, with TRBD1 identical over 7 bases. The V and J ends lost 6 bases and 7 bases, in that order; junction bases with no gene match: 2. Germline V gene sequence: CDR1 SGHTA, CDR2 FQGNSA. This CDR3 comprises 11 residues. Written as DNA, the CDR3 is TGTGCCAGCAGACGACAGGGTGAAGCTTTCTTT. Its translation is CASRRQGEAFF.

CDR3 sequence: CASSRGTNQPQHF. CDR3 DNA sequence: TGTGCCAGCAGCCGAGGGACTAATCAGCCCCAGCATTTT. The chain couples TRBV7-6 to TRBJ1-5; D is possibly TRBD1 (5 bases). CDR1 and CDR2 (germline): SGHVS, FNYEAQ. This CDR3 is built from 13 residues. Trimming took off 5 bases at V and 4 bases at J, with 9 bases between the two ends.

The chain combines TRBV7-6 with TRBJ2-7; TRBD2 aligns across 9 bases. The CDR3 runs to 15 residues. J gave up 2 bases and V 5 bases, and 7 bases lay outside the gene matches. Germline values: CDR1 SGHVS, CDR2 FNYEAQ. DNA of the CDR3: TGTGCCAGCAGCCAGGGTCCTAGCGGGGCCTACGAGCAGTACTTC. It encodes CASSQGPSGAYEQYF.

This clone occurred once. The chain couples TRBV6-6 to TRBJ1-6; no reliable D call. V lost 7 bases to trimming and J lost 6 bases, with 19 bases between them. The germline CDR1 and CDR2 sequences are MNHNY and SVGAGI (reference sequence). The CDR3 loop spans 16 amino acids. This CDR3 is CASTPFPRGRNSPLHF. The CDR3 DNA reads as TGTGCCAGCACCCCCTTCCCGCGAGGGCGTAATTCACCCCTCCACTTT.

The genes are TRBV7-2 and TRBJ1-2, with D possibly TRBD1 on 5 matching bases. The germline gives CDR1 SGHTA, CDR2 FQGNSA. CDR3 length equals 13 residues. Between the trimmed V and J ends, which lost 1 base and 4 bases, there was a span of 7 bases. CDR3 sequence: CASSLGRVYGYTF. As DNA, the CDR3 is TGTGCCAGCAGCTTAGGCAGGGTCTATGGCTACACCTTC.

J is TRBJ1-5 and V is TRBV7-9; 8 bases align to TRBD1. From germline, CDR1 is SEHNR and CDR2 FQNEAQ (reference sequence). The CDR3 runs to 16 residues. V lost 5 bases and J lost 3; bases outside the gene matches: 9. CDR3 sequence reads: CASSPRGQGNNQPQHF. The CDR3 DNA sequence: TGTGCCAGCAGCCCCCGCGGACAGGGCAACAATCAGCCCCAGCATTTT.

The chain recombines TRBV5-1 with TRBJ1-2; 7 nucleotides line up with TRBD1. Germline lookup yields CDR1 SGHRS and CDR2 YFSETQ. The CDR3 has 14 residues. After removal of 1 base from V and 4 bases from J, the junction contained 4 bases not matched to a gene. The chain's CDR3 is CASSLSGQSYGYTF. The CDR3 coding sequence is TGCGCCAGCAGCTTGTCGGGACAGTCCTATGGCTACACCTTC.

V and J are TRBV6-6 and TRBJ2-1; D is perhaps TRBD1 (5 bases). Trimming took off 7 bases at V and 8 bases at J, with 21 bases between the two ends. The CDR3 is made up of 15 amino acids. CDR1 and CDR2 from the germline V gene are MNHNY and SVGAGI (reference sequence). The CDR3 loop is CASTGRVGPNDEQFF. As DNA, the CDR3 is TGTGCCAGCACGGGCAGGGTGGGCCCTAATGATGAGCAGTTCTTC.

The genes are TRBV27 and TRBJ1-1, with no clear D. Germline V gene sequence: CDR1 MNHEY, CDR2 SMNVEV (reference sequence). The CDR3 totals 14 residues. Trimming took 1 base from V and 2 from J, leaving 8 bases between them. The CDR3 DNA reads TGTGCCAGCAGTTTATATAGCAGAAACACTGAAGCTTTCTTT. Translated: CASSLYSRNTEAFF.

The chain employs TRBV19 and TRBJ2-7, with a weak D call TRBD2 (5 bases). The length of the CDR3 is 13 residues. Deletions cut 4 bases from V and 3 bases from J, with 10 bases between. CDR1 and CDR2 (germline): LNHDA, SQIVND (reference sequence). The CDR3 protein is CASSTSAGYEQYF. As DNA, the CDR3 is TGTGCCAGTAGTACCAGCGCGGGCTACGAGCAGTACTTC.

The chain joins TRBV12-5 to TRBJ2-3; the D gene is possibly TRBD1 (5 bases). This CDR3 has 15 amino acids. CDR1 LGHNT and CDR2 FRNRAP come from the germline V gene. V was cut by 2 bases and J by 2 bases, with 11 bases left in between. CDR3 in amino acids: CASGLNRLFTDTQYF. The CDR3 bases are TGTGCTAGTGGTTTGAACAGGCTGTTCACAGATACGCAGTATTTT.

The V call is TRBV2, the J call TRBJ2-1; 10 nucleotides line up with TRBD2. Trimming at V came to 10 bases and at J to 6 bases, leaving 9 bases not matched to a gene. This CDR3 region has 14 residues. Germline V CDR1 and CDR2: SNHLY, FYNNEI. CDR3: CANSLAGVSNEQFF. The DNA of the CDR3 is TGTGCCAACTCTCTAGCGGGGGTCAGCAATGAGCAGTTCTTC.

The genes are TRBV28 and TRBJ1-1; the D is unclear. V was clipped by 2 bases and J by 4 bases, with 11 bases between them. The CDR3 covers 14 residues. The V gene's germline CDR1 is MDHEN and CDR2 SYDVKM. CDR3 residues: CASSLRVATTEAFF. The CDR3, as DNA: TGTGCCAGCAGTTTACGGGTGGCTACCACTGAAGCTTTCTTT. Using reference TRBV28 and TRBJ1-1 for the parts outside the CDR3, the full variable domain is DVKVTQSSRYLVKRTGEKVFLECVQDMDHENMFWYRQDPGLGLRLIYFSYDVKMKEKGDIPEGYSVSREKKERFSLILESASTNQTSMYLCASSLRVATTEAFFGQGTRLTVV.

This clone was detected only a few times. This chain links TRBV15 with TRBJ1-2; perhaps TRBD1 as D (5 bases). V shed 3 bases and J shed 6 bases, with 20 bases lying between them. The CDR3 totals 16 residues. Germline V gene data show CDR1 as LNHNV and CDR2 as YYDKDF (reference sequence). This CDR3 is CATSRPGDRSAHGYTF. The CDR3 DNA reads as TGTGCCACCAGCAGGCCCGGCGACAGAAGCGCTCATGGCTACACCTTC.

This clone turned up a few times. This rearrangement joins TRBV9 to TRBJ1-6, with 11 bases that match TRBD1. After removal of 4 bases from V and 10 bases from J, the junction contained 7 bases not matched to a gene. CDR3 length equals 15 residues. Looked up from germline, CDR1 is SGDLS and CDR2 is YYNGEE. The CDR3 DNA is TGTGCCAGCAGCTCCGGGACAGGGGGTAGCTCACCCCTCCACTTT. It translates to CASSSGTGGSSPLHF.

This clone was seen only once. The chain combines TRBV4-3 with TRBJ2-2; D possibly corresponds to TRBD1 (5 bases). Germline CDR1 LGHNA, CDR2 YSLEER. V was cut by 1 base and J by 1 base, with 7 bases left in between. This CDR3 is built from 15 residues. CDR3 DNA sequence: TGCGCCAGCAGCCAAGGCACAGGGAACACCGGGGAGCTGTTTTTT. Its protein is CASSQGTGNTGELFF.